This TCR beta chain was profiled in a study of blood T cell repertoires in COVID-19. Study-level background: The samples span acute and convalescent COVID-19 from the United States, Italy and Spain. PBMCs, B-cell-depleted T cells, or T cells were the source of the cDNA or gDNA that made up the material.

Original data processing: Reference gene primer amplification gave nucleated cell count estimates. Generated by immunoSEQ multiplex PCR, the TCRdb table keeps only in-frame clones and is missing some. V, J and clone size reflect that table, while D and trimming were determined from the DNA. There are more than 95,000 clones in the sample; 82% occur only once, and about 20% lies in the top ten. Only a few counts were recorded for this clone. This TCR was sampled from a man older than 75 with acute or convalescent COVID-19. Sequencing was carried out using peripheral blood.

The CDR3 loop is CASRLGSMFQETQYF. Written as DNA, the CDR3 is TGTGCCAGCAGACTGGGCAGCATGTTCCAAGAGACCCAGTACTTC. This chain connects TRBV28 to TRBJ2-5; D is ambiguous. Germline lookup yields CDR1 MDHEN and CDR2 SYDVKM. Between the trimmed V and J ends, which lost 6 bases and 1 base, there was a span of 15 bases. The CDR3 runs 15 residues.